This T cell receptor (beta chain) was obtained from a study of monozygotic twins with inflammatory bowel disease. TCRdb reprocessed the 5' RACE reads and keeps a single row for each CDR3 protein, giving no DNA. The repertoire table contains over 150,000 distinct CDR3 sequences. CDR1 is SGHTA and CDR2 is FQGNSA in the germline V gene. The CDR3 runs to 16 residues. The origin of this receptor is a human donor with ulcerative colitis or Crohn's disease, or a healthy co-twin of an affected twin (not recorded which). The sequenced sample consisted of blood. The rearrangement uses TRBV7-2 and TRBJ2-7; TCRdb's D call of TRBD2 is untestable without DNA. The CDR3 region is CASTPNLAGVSYEQYF.